This TCR beta chain was captured by sequencing in a study of PD-L1 blockade in urothelial cancer. The overall study: From about 2014, patients received atezolizumab, given as 1,200 mg intravenously every 3 weeks. Once treatment had started, blood was analyzed at 3 weeks (second dose) and again at 6 weeks. There were a median of approximately 140,000 T cells in blood samples.

Each PCR reaction had synthetic TCR analog templates spiked into it. Assay: immunoSEQ multiplex PCR; the TCRdb copy retains only in-frame clones and omits some. The sample has some 74,000 clones, around four fifths seen once. Time point of the sample: pretreatment peripheral blood. The TCR was taken from a man in his forties with urothelial cancer. This specimen consisted of PBMCs, obtained around atezolizumab (anti-PD-L1) treatment.

This chain's CDR3 is CASKRRRGTGELFF. CDR3 sequence (DNA): TGTGCCAGCAAACGGCGGAGGGGTACCGGGGAGCTGTTTTTT. This chain links TRBV6-5 with TRBJ2-2, with a possible D match to TRBD2 (6 bases). V lost 7 bases and J lost 5, with 14 bases in between. This CDR3 region has 14 residues. The germline gives CDR1 MNHEY, CDR2 SVGAGI.